This T cell receptor beta chain comes out of a study of blood T cell repertoires in COVID-19. For the study at large: Acute and convalescent COVID-19 samples came from the United States, Italy and Spain. T cells, B-cell-depleted T cells, or PBMCs provided the cDNA or gDNA that served as material.

Authors' data handling: Nucleated cell number was recorded as an estimate derived from reference gene primer amplification. Clones were sequenced by immunoSEQ multiplex PCR, and TCRdb holds only the in-frame ones, with some missing. The V and J calls and clone size were taken over from that table, and D and trimming were inferred from the DNA. The sample consists of around 94,000 clones, 70% to 90% of them appearing once. CDR1 and CDR2 (germline): SGHNT, YYREEE (reference sequence). This CDR3 has 17 amino acids. V was pared by 1 base and J by 5 bases, with 21 bases between. J is TRBJ2-5 and V is TRBV5-4; tentatively, D is TRBD2 (5 bases). Sample: peripheral blood. The source is a man aged 45-60 years with active COVID-19. This chain's CDR3 is CASSLSSRAAPGETQYF. CDR3 bases: TGTGCCAGCAGCTTGTCGTCCCGGGCTGCCCCGGGGGAGACCCAGTACTTC.